This T cell receptor (beta chain) was identified during a study of chemoradiotherapy in HPV16-positive cancers. Repertoires were sampled repeatedly during chemoradiotherapy. The table lists this clone with a few counts. Profiled with immunoSEQ multiplex PCR; TCRdb holds only in-frame clones, not every one. The sample has about 11,000 clones, roughly 77% seen once. Germline V gives CDR1 SQVTM, CDR2 ANQGSEA. The length of the CDR3 is 12 residues. V was pared by 3 bases and J by 0 bases, with 0 bases between. The receptor was derived from a human donor with HPV-associated anogenital cancer. V and J are TRBV29-1 and TRBJ2-6; D gene ambiguous. The sample was taken from a patient who underwent chemoradiotherapy. CDR3 protein: CSVDSGANVLTF. The CDR3 DNA reads TGCAGCGTTGACTCTGGGGCCAACGTCCTGACTTTC.